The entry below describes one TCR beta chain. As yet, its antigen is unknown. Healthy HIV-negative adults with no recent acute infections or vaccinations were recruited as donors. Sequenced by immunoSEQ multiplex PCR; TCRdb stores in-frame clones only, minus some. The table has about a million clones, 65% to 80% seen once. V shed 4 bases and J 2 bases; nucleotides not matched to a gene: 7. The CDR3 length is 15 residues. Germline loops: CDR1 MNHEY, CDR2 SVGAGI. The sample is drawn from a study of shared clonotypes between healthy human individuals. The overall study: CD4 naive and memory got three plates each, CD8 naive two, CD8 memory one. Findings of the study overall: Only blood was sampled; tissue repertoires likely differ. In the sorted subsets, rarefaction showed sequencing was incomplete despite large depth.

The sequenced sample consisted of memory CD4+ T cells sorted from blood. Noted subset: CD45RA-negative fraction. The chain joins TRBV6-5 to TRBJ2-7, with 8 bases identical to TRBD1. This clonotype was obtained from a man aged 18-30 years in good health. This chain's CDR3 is CASSLTGTGTYEQYF. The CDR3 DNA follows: TGTGCCAGCAGTTTAACCGGGACAGGCACCTACGAGCAGTACTTC.